This record looks at one T cell receptor (beta chain) sequence and its context. This sample is drawn from a study of tissue T cells after allogeneic stem cell transplantation. The protocol was immunoSEQ multiplex PCR, while the TCRdb copy is restricted to in-frame clones and leaves out a portion. Of about 9,800 clones detected, 65% appear once; the ten largest clones hold roughly 24%. The CDR3 sequence is 15 residues long. V dropped 4 bases and J dropped 3; count of bases not matched to a gene: 3. The germline CDR1 and CDR2 sequences are PRHDT and FYEKMQ (reference sequence). The TCR sequence derives from an older male donor with lung cancer. This chain uses TRBV13 with TRBJ2-1, with 10 bases identical to TRBD2. The sequenced sample was tissue from the stomach, obtained at autopsy. CDR3 in amino acids: CASSSGTSVYNEQFF. The CDR3 bases are TGTGCCAGCAGCTCCGGGACTAGCGTCTACAATGAGCAGTTCTTC.